The T cell receptor (beta chain) under discussion was sequenced for a study of regulatory T cells in long-lasting Graves disease. Germline V gives CDR1 SGHVS, CDR2 FNYEAQ. Trimming shortened V by 1 base and J by 8 bases, and 11 bases separated the two germline ends. The length of the CDR3 is 13 residues. The sample's time point: persistent/refractory GD, antithyroid drugs over 5 years with positive TRAb. The TCR library was made from RNA extracted from PBMCs. It was by American Thyroid Association guidelines that Graves' disease was diagnosed. Investigators prepared the TCR beta libraries by applying iRepertoire HTBI primers and Arm-PCR of CDR3 regions. In TCRdb, the multiplex PCR reads were re-called with MiXCR into one record per CDR3 protein. The data show about 470,000 distinct CDR3 sequences, less than 25% seen once. This clonotype has just a few counts. Its antigen is not known. Regarding the study as a whole: Public clonotype sharing was higher in persistent than newly diagnosed patients. Segments TRBV28, TRBJ1-2 and TRBJ2-5 showed preferential usage in persistent disease.

The J gene is TRBJ1-2, the V gene TRBV7-6, with D perhaps TRBD1 (5 bases). The sample here was peripheral blood mononuclear cells (PBMCs), taken when the disease was refractory, from a patient treated with antithyroid drugs. The sequence was collected from a female donor with Graves disease. The CDR3 region is CASSLGGDRGYTF. For the CDR3, the DNA is TGTGCCAGCAGCTTAGGAGGGGATCGAGGCTACACCTTC.